This T cell receptor beta chain is drawn from a study of CD8 T cells in Susac syndrome. CD8+ and CD4+ T cells from blood underwent TCR beta sequencing. Through negative isolation, CD4+ and CD8+ T cells were obtained, while TEMRA cells were enriched using FACS. This CDR3 has 11 amino acids. CDR1 and CDR2 from the germline V gene are SQVTM and ANQGSEA. The V gene lost 7 bases and the J gene lost 3 bases, with 6 bases spanning the gap. The RNA, about 0.5 to 1 ug, was put through reverse transcription using random hexamers. Across 54 Vbeta and 13 Jbeta, immunoSEQ multiplex PCR amplified TCR beta CDR3. MiXCR, run by TCRdb on the immunoSEQ multiplex PCR reads, gives a single entry per CDR3 protein. This table has 200,000 to 250,000 distinct CDR3 sequences, 95% appearing once.

The chain is built from TRBV29-1 and TRBJ2-2; D gene ambiguous. Sequenced material: CD4+ T cells from PBMCs. This clonotype originated in a human donor with multiple sclerosis. For the CDR3, the DNA is TGCAGCGCCGCGGACACCGGGGAGCTGTTTTTT. Protein product: CSAADTGELFF.